What follows are 32 T cell receptor beta chains derived from one specimen sequenced in a study of preoperative IRX-2 immunotherapy in early breast cancer. Assay: immunoSEQ multiplex PCR; the TCRdb copy retains only in-frame clones and omits some. This table has 30,000 or so clones, roughly four fifths appearing once. Treatment indicated: preoperative locoregional IRX-2 cytokine immunotherapy. The sequencing used lymph node tissue, collected from a patient treated with IRX-2 immunotherapy. These receptors were taken from a human donor with breast cancer.

The chain recombines TRBV6-8 with TRBJ1-3; D is unclear. Trimming shortened V by 1 base and J by 0 bases, and 10 bases separated the two germline ends. Germline CDR1 is MNHGY and CDR2 is SAAAGT. This CDR3 region has 16 residues. In DNA form, the CDR3 reads TGTGCCAGCAGTTACTTTCCGACGGGCTCTGGAAACACCATATATTTT. Amino acids: CASSYFPTGSGNTIYF.

This clone has just one count. This rearrangement joins TRBV6-8 to TRBJ2-7; D tentatively fits TRBD1 or TRBD2 (5 bases each). V lost 8 bases and J lost 1, with 9 bases in between. The V gene's germline CDR1 is MNHGY and CDR2 SAAAGT. The CDR3 has 12 amino acids. CDR3 sequence reads: CASRGPSYEQYF. The DNA of the CDR3 is TGTGCCAGCCGGGGACCGTCCTACGAGCAGTACTTC.

This sequence joins TRBV5-1 and TRBJ1-1, with 8 bases identical to TRBD1. Germline-derived CDR1 and CDR2 are SGHRS and YFSETQ. The CDR3 loop spans 14 amino acids. V shed 7 bases and J 1 base; nucleotides not matched to a gene: 6. CDR3 region: CASRGTGANTEAFF. The DNA for the CDR3 is TGCGCCAGCCGGGGGACAGGAGCGAACACTGAAGCTTTCTTT.

The rearrangement joins TRBV19 to TRBJ2-6; 10 nucleotides match TRBD1. The length of the CDR3 is 16 residues. The J segment lost 0 bases and the V segment lost 5 bases, leaving 1 base of the junction unmatched. Per the germline V gene, CDR1 is LNHDA and CDR2 is SQIVND (reference sequence). The CDR3 sequence is CASSRDRGSGANVLTF. The CDR3 DNA reads as TGTGCCAGTAGTCGGGACAGGGGCTCTGGGGCCAACGTCCTGACTTTC. Full variable domain (remainder filled in from reference TRBV19 and TRBJ2-6): DGGITQSPKYLFRKEGQNVTLSCEQNLNHDAMYWYRQDPGQGLRLIYYSQIVNDFQKGDIAEGYSVSREKKESFPLTVTSAQKNPTAFYLCASSRDRGSGANVLTFGAGSRLTVL.

The chain joins TRBV9 to TRBJ1-4, with D possibly being TRBD1 (5 bases). The CDR3 contains 12 residues. Trimming stripped 5 bases from V and 14 bases from J, with 16 bases between. Germline V gene data show CDR1 as SGDLS and CDR2 as YYNGEE. CDR3 region: CASRLQGTWLFF. CDR3 nucleotide sequence: TGTGCCAGCAGATTGCAGGGTACCTGGCTGTTTTTT.

V gene TRBV6-8 combines with J gene TRBJ1-2; 7 bases agree with TRBD1. The CDR3 has 15 amino acids. Germline V gene data show CDR1 as MNHGY and CDR2 as SAAAGT. V was pared by 2 bases and J by 7 bases, with 10 bases of the junction left unmatched. The CDR3 loop is CASSYTIRQGGGYTF. In DNA form, the CDR3 reads TGTGCCAGCAGTTACACCATTCGACAGGGTGGTGGCTACACCTTC.

This chain links TRBV28 with TRBJ1-1, with 10 bases that match TRBD1. The germline V gene has CDR1 MDHEN and CDR2 SYDVKM. This CDR3 has 15 amino acids. V lost 6 bases to trimming and J lost 5 bases; unmatched junction nucleotides: 9. CDR3 nucleotide sequence: TGTGCCAGCAGCCGTCAGGGACAGGGGAATACTGAAGCTTTCTTT. It encodes CASSRQGQGNTEAFF.

V usage is TRBV19 and J usage is TRBJ2-5, with 8 positions matching TRBD1. J lost 4 bases, V lost 2 bases, and 6 bases had no gene match. Germline values: CDR1 LNHDA, CDR2 SQIVND (reference sequence). The length of the CDR3 is 15 residues. CDR3 amino acids: CASSIPPGGPETQYF. The CDR3 coding sequence is TGTGCCAGTAGTATACCCCCAGGGGGCCCAGAGACCCAGTACTTC.

This chain uses TRBV11-3 with TRBJ2-7, with D unresolved. Germline assignment: CDR1 SGHNT and CDR2 YENEEA. V gave up 2 bases and J gave up 0 bases, with 8 bases separating them. The length of the CDR3 is 14 residues. The CDR3 reads CASSLSPPSYEQYF. CDR3 nucleotide sequence: TGTGCCAGCAGCTTATCGCCCCCCTCCTACGAGCAGTACTTC.

The CDR3 sequence is CAWRPTGGGNTIYF. The CDR3 nucleotides read TGTGCCTGGAGACCAACAGGGGGGGGAAACACCATATATTTT. This rearrangement joins TRBV30 to TRBJ1-3; TRBD1 matches 8 bases. The CDR3 is 14 residues long. After removal of 3 bases from V and 4 bases from J, the junction contained 5 bases not matched to a gene. Germline V gives CDR1 GTSNPN, CDR2 SVGIG (reference sequence).

V gene TRBV18 combines with J gene TRBJ1-2; D not certain. Germline V gene sequence: CDR1 KGHSH, CDR2 LQKENI. Trimming pared 3 bases from V and 13 bases from J, leaving 18 bases between. This CDR3 has 13 residues. This CDR3 reads CASSPRGQADCTF. DNA for the CDR3: TGTGCCAGCTCACCCAGAGGTCAAGCGGACTGCACCTTC. Based on the CDR3 plus reference TRBV18 and TRBJ1-2, the full variable domain is NAGVMQNPRHLVRRRGQEARLRCSPMKGHSHVYWYRQLPEEGLKFMVYLQKENIIDESGMPKERFSAEFPKEGPSILRIQQVVRGDSAAYFCASSPRGQADCTFGSGTRLTVV.

The count of this clone is one. This chain connects TRBV6-8 to TRBJ1-5; TRBD1 might be the D (6 bases). There are 16 residues in the CDR3. The V gene's germline CDR1 is MNHGY and CDR2 SAAAGT. V gave up 2 bases and J gave up 1 base, with 12 bases separating them. For the CDR3, the DNA is TGTGCCAGCAGTTACCTCTTTACAGGGAGCAATCAGCCCCAGCATTTT. Its protein is CASSYLFTGSNQPQHF.

The CDR3 loop is CASSPGTGQKKLFF. The CDR3 DNA reads TGTGCCAGCTCACCAGGGACAGGGCAGAAAAAACTGTTTTTT. The chain uses TRBV18 and TRBJ1-4; 9 bases fit TRBD1. Germline CDR1 and CDR2: KGHSH and LQKENI. The V and J ends lost 2 bases and 9 bases, in that order; junction bases with no gene match: 4. CDR3 size: 14 residues.

V is TRBV29-1 and J is TRBJ2-1, with D possibly being TRBD1 or TRBD2 (5 bases each). CDR1 and CDR2 (germline): SQVTM, ANQGSEA. The CDR3 length is 14 residues. The ends were cut back, 6 bases at V and 0 bases at J, with 12 bases in the middle. The CDR3 reads CSVRGPSSYNEQFF. The CDR3 region has the DNA TGCAGCGTACGGGGCCCCAGCTCCTACAATGAGCAGTTCTTC.

This clone was seen a single time. The V gene is TRBV15, the J gene TRBJ1-4; tentatively, D is TRBD1 (5 bases). Germline CDR1 and CDR2: LNHNV and YYDKDF (reference sequence). There are 16 residues in the CDR3. V lost 3 bases and J 0 bases, leaving 11 bases between the germline ends. The CDR3 DNA reads as TGTGCCACCAGCAGGGAGGGGCCCCCAACTAATGAAAAACTGTTTTTT. Its translation is CATSREGPPTNEKLFF. Based on the CDR3 plus reference TRBV15 and TRBJ1-4, the full variable domain is DAMVIQNPRYQVTQFGKPVTLSCSQTLNHNVMYWYQQKSSQAPKLLFHYYDKDFNNEADTPDNFQSRRPNTSFCFLDIRSPGLGDTAMYLCATSREGPPTNEKLFFGSGTQLSVL.

This clone was recorded once. The chain uses TRBV18 and TRBJ2-5; D is uncertain. CDR3 length: 13 amino acids. CDR1 and CDR2 (germline): KGHSH, LQKENI. V shed 0 bases and J shed 2 bases, with 4 bases lying between them. CDR3: CASSPPGQETQYF. In DNA, the CDR3 is TGTGCCAGCTCACCACCAGGGCAAGAGACCCAGTACTTC.

This clone came up a few times. The chain employs TRBV14 and TRBJ1-1, with D uncertain. CDR1 and CDR2 from the germline V gene are SGHDN and FVKESK. This CDR3 spans 15 amino acids. The germline V and J ends were trimmed by 1 base and 4 bases, with 13 bases remaining between them. CDR3 in amino acids: CASSQGVGWSTEAFF. CDR3 DNA: TGTGCCAGCAGCCAAGGGGTAGGGTGGTCCACTGAAGCTTTCTTT.

V gene TRBV7-5 combines with J gene TRBJ2-5. TRBV7-5 is flagged as a pseudogene. This CDR3 spans 16 amino acids. CDR3: CASSLGTRRNQETQYF. CDR3 coding DNA: TGTGCCAGCAGCTTAGGGACCCGGCGGAACCAAGAGACCCAGTACTTC.

The rearrangement joins TRBV19 to TRBJ1-2; D unclear. Germline V gene lookup returns CDR1 LNHDA and CDR2 SQIVND (reference sequence). Trimming left V 1 base short and J 4 bases short, with 10 bases between. The CDR3 runs 14 residues. CDR3 sequence reads: CASSIAGNRYGYTF. For the CDR3, the DNA is TGTGCCAGTAGTATAGCGGGCAACCGCTATGGCTACACCTTC.

The chain recombines TRBV16 with TRBJ2-7, with unresolved D. Germline V gene lookup returns CDR1 KGHSY and CDR2 FQNENV. V shed 0 bases and J shed 6 bases, with 6 bases lying between them. CDR3 length: 12 residues. CDR3 loop: CASSQSNGEQYF. The CDR3 nucleotides are TGTGCCAGCAGCCAATCTAATGGCGAGCAGTACTTC.

V gene TRBV6-8 combines with J gene TRBJ2-5; D remains unclear. There are 12 residues in the CDR3. Germline V gene data show CDR1 as MNHGY and CDR2 as SAAAGT. With 4 bases removed from V and 5 bases from J, the gap between germline ends came to 8 bases. The DNA of the CDR3 is TGTGCCAGCAGTTTTGGGTCGGAGACCCAGTACTTC. Its translation is CASSFGSETQYF.

This sequence joins TRBV6-8 and TRBJ2-7; D possibly corresponds to TRBD1 (5 bases). There are 13 residues in the CDR3. Trimming left V 10 bases short and J 6 bases short, with 19 bases between. The germline gives CDR1 MNHGY, CDR2 SAAAGT. CDR3 sequence reads: CAIGLLQGFEQYF. The DNA for the CDR3 is TGTGCCATCGGCCTCTTGCAGGGTTTCGAGCAGTACTTC.

Remarks on this clone: Relative to the germline gene, one junction end is altered; a read error may explain this. V gene TRBV27 combines with J gene TRBJ1-1; no definite D call. The germline V gene encodes CDR1 MNHEY and CDR2 SMNVEV (reference sequence). This CDR3 has 12 amino acids. CDR3 nucleotides: TGTGCCACCAGTGATATAGGCACTGAAGCTTTCTTT. This translates into CATSDIGTEAFF.

This clone showed up just a few times. The genes are TRBV15 and TRBJ2-1; 10 bases fit TRBD2. The CDR3 spans 18 residues. Germline CDR1 and CDR2: LNHNV and YYDKDF (reference sequence). The V gene end was trimmed by 5 bases and the J gene end by 3 bases; junction bases not matched to a gene: 13. CDR3 loop: CATSDALSSGGYYNEQFF. In DNA, the CDR3 is TGTGCCACCAGCGACGCCTTATCTAGCGGGGGTTACTACAATGAGCAGTTCTTC.

The chain couples TRBV18 to TRBJ2-1; 7 bases are a match to TRBD2. The CDR3 loop spans 14 amino acids. Germline-derived CDR1 and CDR2 are KGHSH and LQKENI. The trim removed 4 bases at V and 5 bases at J, leaving 5 bases unmatched. The CDR3 DNA sequence: TGTGCCAGCTCACTAGACGCGGGGGACAATGAGCAGTTCTTC. Residues: CASSLDAGDNEQFF. The full variable domain, in which reference TRBV18 and TRBJ2-1 provide the parts outside the CDR3, is NAGVMQNPRHLVRRRGQEARLRCSPMKGHSHVYWYRQLPEEGLKFMVYLQKENIIDESGMPKERFSAEFPKEGPSILRIQQVVRGDSAAYFCASSLDAGDNEQFFGPGTRLTVL.

The chain is built from TRBV7-7 and TRBJ1-1; 9 positions match TRBD1. V trimming: 5 bases; J trimming: 4 bases; junction bases outside the gene matches: 5. The CDR3 covers 14 residues. Per the germline V gene, CDR1 is SSHAT and CDR2 is FNYEAQ (reference sequence). The CDR3 spells CASSKPQGATEAFF. The DNA of the CDR3 is TGTGCCAGCAGCAAACCACAGGGGGCCACTGAAGCTTTCTTT.

In this sample, this clone turned up a few times. This rearrangement joins TRBV19 to TRBJ1-1; 7 nucleotides align to TRBD1. The V gene end was trimmed by 2 bases and the J gene end by 6 bases; junction bases not matched to a gene: 6. Looked up from germline, CDR1 is LNHDA and CDR2 is SQIVND (reference sequence). The CDR3 length is 14 residues. CDR3 sequence (DNA): TGTGCCAGTAGTATATGGGACAGATCCGCTGAAGCTTTCTTT. Encoded protein: CASSIWDRSAEAFF.

The chain employs TRBV5-1 and TRBJ1-1; D is unresolved. The CDR3 contains 15 residues. V was trimmed by 4 bases and J by 1 base, leaving 14 bases between them. Germline CDR1 is SGHRS and CDR2 is YFSETQ. The CDR3 sequence is CASSQGSAENTEAFF. The CDR3, as DNA: TGCGCCAGCAGCCAAGGGTCGGCGGAGAACACTGAAGCTTTCTTT.

This clone was detected a few times. The CDR3 sequence is CSARPGLAGYNEQFF. The DNA of the CDR3 is TGCAGCGCTCGCCCGGGACTAGCGGGTTACAATGAGCAGTTCTTC. The V call is TRBV29-1, the J call TRBJ2-1, with 12 nucleotides matching TRBD2. The CDR3 extends over 15 amino acids. The trim removed 7 bases at V and 4 bases at J, leaving 8 bases unmatched. CDR1 SQVTM and CDR2 ANQGSEA come from the germline V gene.

This clone has more than one count but fewer than ten. The CDR3 sequence: CASSLDGLGHEKLFF. CDR3 DNA: TGTGCCAGCTCACTCGACGGGTTGGGGCATGAAAAACTGTTTTTT. The chain is built from TRBV18 and TRBJ1-4; possibly TRBD1 for D (5 bases). Germline-derived CDR1 and CDR2 are KGHSH and LQKENI. CDR3 length: 15 amino acids. The V end lost 4 bases, the J end lost 6 bases, and 15 bases lay between the germline ends.

CDR3 nucleotides: TGTGCCAGCAGTTGGACAGGGTCTGGAAACACCATATATTTT. The encoded protein is CASSWTGSGNTIYF. The chain has TRBV6-8 and TRBJ1-3; 8 bases match TRBD1. V lost 4 bases, J lost 1 base, and 0 bases stayed unmatched. The germline V gene has CDR1 MNHGY and CDR2 SAAAGT. This CDR3 has 14 residues.

The chain employs TRBV19 and TRBJ1-6; D is uncertain. The germline gives CDR1 LNHDA, CDR2 SQIVND (reference sequence). V was pared by 1 base and J by 9 bases, with 4 bases between. The CDR3 is made up of 12 amino acids. The CDR3, as DNA: TGTGCCAGTAGTATAGCTGGTTCACCCCTCCACTTT. Its protein is CASSIAGSPLHF.